What follows is one T cell receptor (beta chain) and its context. Its cognate antigen is unknown. The data are from a study of T cells after yellow fever vaccination. Study in general: Low-cell-number fractions underwent preparation using SMART-Seq v4 Ultra Low Input.

TCR cDNA, made by 5'RACE template switching, carried an added universal primer site and UMIs. TCRdb independently ran MiXCR on the 5' RACE reads; one entry per CDR3 protein. The sample includes some 420,000 distinct CDR3 sequences, roughly a sixth of them seen just once. CDR3 size: 13 residues. CDR1 and CDR2 (germline): MNHEY, SVGEGT. The V end lost 4 bases, the J end lost 6 bases, and 13 bases lay between the germline ends. General observations from the study: Although most clonotypes did not, a small share appeared in both CD4 and CD8 compartments.

This chain connects TRBV6-2 or TRBV6-3 to TRBJ2-7, with unresolved D. The receptor's source is a man aged 18 to 30 who received the YFV17D yellow fever vaccine. The sample consisted of PBMCs, taken before the yellow fever booster vaccination. In nucleotides, the CDR3 is TGTGCCAGCAGTTTGTACGTATTAGGCGAGCAGTACGTC. This codes for CASSLYVLGEQYV.